One and the same sample provided the 24 T cell receptor beta chains below, sequenced in a study of blood T cell repertoires in COVID-19. Libraries were prepared by immunoSEQ multiplex PCR; TCRdb keeps only in-frame clonotypes and omits some of them. The sample lists hundreds of thousands of clones, approximately 81% occurring once. Sequencing used PBMCs or T cells enriched from blood (not recorded which). Every receptor here comes from a woman aged 25-40 years who had been exposed to COVID-19.

This clone was detected once. V usage is TRBV6-2 or TRBV6-3 and J usage is TRBJ2-5; 7 bases fit TRBD2. Germline V gene sequence: CDR1 MNHEY, CDR2 SVGEGT. The J segment lost 2 bases and the V segment lost 4 bases, leaving 10 bases of the junction unmatched. The CDR3 has 16 amino acids. CDR3 coding DNA: TGTGCCAGCAGTTCCTTTGAACGGGAGGCACAAGAGACCCAGTACTTC. Translating it yields CASSSFEREAQETQYF.

This chain links TRBV29-1 with TRBJ2-3; 9 bases match TRBD1. The length of the CDR3 is 12 residues. The trim removed 7 bases at V and 9 bases at J, leaving 8 bases unmatched. Germline V gene data show CDR1 as SQVTM and CDR2 as ANQGSEA. This CDR3 reads CSADTGGFTQYF. For the CDR3, the DNA is TGCAGCGCAGACACAGGGGGCTTCACGCAGTATTTT.

The chain couples TRBV5-8 to TRBJ2-7; 9 nucleotides match TRBD1. The CDR3 is 16 amino acids. From germline, CDR1 is SGHTS and CDR2 YDEGEE. Unmatched junction bases numbered 10, after V lost 3 bases and J lost 3 bases. The CDR3 coding sequence is TGTGCCAGCAGCTCGGGACAGGGAACGTCGGGCTACGAGCAGTACTTC. Translating it yields CASSSGQGTSGYEQYF.

This rearrangement joins TRBV2 to TRBJ1-1, with 8 bases aligning to TRBD1. With 5 bases clipped from V and 0 bases from J, the junction kept 5 bases outside the gene matches. Germline CDR1 is SNHLY and CDR2 is FYNNEI. The CDR3 is made up of 15 amino acids. The CDR3 spells CASSSGQGLNTEAFF. Here the CDR3 DNA reads TGTGCCAGCAGTTCAGGACAGGGCTTGAACACTGAAGCTTTCTTT.

The V and J genes are TRBV25-1 and TRBJ1-6; D is uncertain. Germline-derived CDR1 and CDR2 are MGHDK and SYGVNS. V was trimmed by 10 bases and J by 7 bases, leaving 26 bases between them. The length of the CDR3 is 17 residues. CDR3 sequence: CATSEYDGFHLNSPLHF. CDR3 sequence (DNA): TGTGCCACCTCCGAATATGACGGGTTTCACCTGAATTCACCCCTCCACTTT. The whole variable domain, remainder taken from reference TRBV25-1 and TRBJ1-6, is EADIYQTPRYLVIGTGKKITLECSQTMGHDKMYWYQQDPGMELHLIHYSYGVNSTEKGDLSSESTVSRIRTEHFPLTLESARPSHTSQYLCATSEYDGFHLNSPLHFGNGTRLTVT.

This clone was observed a handful of times. The chain is built from TRBV15 and TRBJ1-2; D is possibly TRBD1 (6 bases). CDR3 length equals 17 residues. V lost 0 bases and J 1 base, leaving 15 bases between the germline ends. The germline gives CDR1 LNHNV, CDR2 YYDKDF (reference sequence). The CDR3 region is CATSRDYAGVNNYGYTF. The DNA for the CDR3 is TGTGCCACCAGCAGAGATTATGCAGGGGTAAATAACTATGGCTACACCTTC.

This chain joins TRBV28 and TRBJ1-1; 9 bases line up with TRBD1. The V gene end was trimmed by 6 bases and the J gene end by 4 bases; junction bases not matched to a gene: 3. The CDR3 contains 13 residues. Germline-derived CDR1 and CDR2 are MDHEN and SYDVKM. Written as DNA, the CDR3 is TGTGCCAGCAGAGACAGGGGGGCCACTGAAGCTTTCTTT. Translation gives CASRDRGATEAFF.

The gene calls are TRBV28 and TRBJ2-7, with 9 bases that match TRBD1. V was clipped by 8 bases and J by 3 bases; unmatched bases: 11. This CDR3 region has 15 residues. Germline CDR1 and CDR2: MDHEN and SYDVKM. CDR3 coding DNA: TGTGCCAGCGGCACCCAGAGACAGGGGGTCTACGAGCAGTACTTC. Residues: CASGTQRQGVYEQYF.

The rearrangement uses TRBV28 and TRBJ1-3; D gene ambiguous. CDR1 and CDR2 from the germline V gene are MDHEN and SYDVKM. This CDR3 is built from 14 residues. V shed 3 bases and J shed 0 bases, with 6 bases lying between them. The CDR3 DNA reads TGTGCCAGCAGTTTGACAAACTCTGGAAACACCATATATTTT. Protein: CASSLTNSGNTIYF.

This clone appeared once. The J gene is TRBJ1-1, the V gene TRBV7-3; 8 nucleotides line up with TRBD1. Germline CDR1 and CDR2: SGHTA and FQGTGA. CDR3 length: 14 residues. With 0 bases clipped from V and 4 bases from J, the junction kept 1 base outside the gene matches. The CDR3 sequence: CASSLTGTGTEAFF. For the CDR3, the DNA is TGTGCCAGCAGCTTAACAGGGACAGGCACTGAAGCTTTCTTT. The full variable domain, its missing parts supplied by reference TRBV7-3 and TRBJ1-1, is GAGVSQTPSNKVTEKGKYVELRCDPISGHTALYWYRQSLGQGPEFLIYFQGTGAADDSGLPNDRFFAVRPEGSVSTLKIQRTERGDSAVYLCASSLTGTGTEAFFGQGTRLTVV.

This chain joins TRBV12-3 or TRBV12-4 and TRBJ1-2; a possible D gene is TRBD1 (5 bases). Trimming shortened V by 7 bases and J by 2 bases, and 11 bases separated the two germline ends. The CDR3 runs to 13 residues. CDR3 protein: CASNPGGNYGYTF. The CDR3 region has the DNA TGTGCCAGCAACCCTGGGGGGAACTATGGCTACACCTTC.

This chain joins TRBV28 and TRBJ2-1; TRBD1 is a possible D gene (6 bases). V dropped 2 bases and J dropped 11 bases, with 16 bases sitting between them. The V gene's germline CDR1 is MDHEN and CDR2 SYDVKM. The CDR3 consists of 14 residues. The chain's CDR3 is CASSLLVRDRQQFF. The CDR3 DNA follows: TGTGCCAGCAGTTTACTCGTAAGAGACAGGCAGCAGTTCTTC. Full variable domain (outside the CDR3, taken from reference TRBV28 and TRBJ2-1): DVKVTQSSRYLVKRTGEKVFLECVQDMDHENMFWYRQDPGLGLRLIYFSYDVKMKEKGDIPEGYSVSREKKERFSLILESASTNQTSMYLCASSLLVRDRQQFFGPGTRLTVL.

A single count supports this clone. J is TRBJ1-5 and V is TRBV4-3; unclear D gene. Germline CDR1 LGHNA, CDR2 YSLEER. This CDR3 has 15 residues. V lost 0 bases and J 7 bases, leaving 13 bases between the germline ends. Here the CDR3 reads CASSQDVSAWQPQHF. DNA of the CDR3: TGCGCCAGCAGCCAAGATGTGAGTGCGTGGCAGCCCCAGCATTTT.

This clone was recorded only once. The chain employs TRBV6-6 and TRBJ2-1; D might be TRBD1 (6 bases). The germline CDR1 and CDR2 sequences are MNHNY and SVGAGI (reference sequence). Deletions cut 7 bases from V and 4 bases from J, with 14 bases between. The CDR3 has 14 amino acids. As DNA, the CDR3 is TGTGCCAGCACGCGACAGGAGATATACAATGAGCAGTTCTTC. Protein sequence: CASTRQEIYNEQFF.

This chain connects TRBV7-9 to TRBJ1-4; maybe TRBD1 (5 bases). Trimming removed 2 bases at V and 7 bases at J, with 17 bases between. There are 16 residues in the CDR3. Germline CDR1 SEHNR, CDR2 FQNEAQ (reference sequence). The CDR3 sequence: CASSLFGSGGGEKLFF. In DNA form, the CDR3 reads TGTGCCAGCAGCTTATTTGGCAGTGGGGGAGGTGAAAAACTGTTTTTT.

The J gene is TRBJ2-2, the V gene TRBV27, with TRBD2 matching 7 bases. This CDR3 region has 16 residues. Germline values: CDR1 MNHEY, CDR2 SMNVEV (reference sequence). V lost 0 bases, J lost 3 bases, and 4 bases stayed unmatched. The CDR3 coding sequence is TGTGCCAGCAGTTTATCGGGAGGGGCTTACACCGGGGAGCTGTTTTTT. Translation: CASSLSGGAYTGELFF.

This chain links TRBV7-3 with TRBJ2-3; a weak D match, TRBD2 (6 bases). V lost 5 bases and J 0 bases, leaving 15 bases between the germline ends. The CDR3 loop spans 16 amino acids. CDR1 is SGHTA and CDR2 is FQGTGA in the germline V gene. CDR3 protein: CASSPDSGLSTDTQYF. The CDR3 DNA is TGTGCCAGCAGCCCAGATAGCGGACTTAGCACAGATACGCAGTATTTT. Based on the CDR3 plus reference TRBV7-3 and TRBJ2-3, the full variable domain is GAGVSQTPSNKVTEKGKYVELRCDPISGHTALYWYRQSLGQGPEFLIYFQGTGAADDSGLPNDRFFAVRPEGSVSTLKIQRTERGDSAVYLCASSPDSGLSTDTQYFGPGTRLTVL.

The rearrangement uses TRBV11-2 and TRBJ2-4; TRBD2 agrees at 7 bases. The CDR3 loop spans 14 amino acids. The trim removed 4 bases at V and 3 bases at J, leaving 3 bases unmatched. Germline CDR1 and CDR2: SGHAT and FQNNGV. The CDR3 is CASSYSGVKNIQYF. CDR3 coding DNA: TGTGCCAGCAGCTACAGCGGGGTCAAAAACATTCAGTACTTC.

The V and J genes are TRBV6-5 and TRBJ1-4; D ambiguous. In germline, CDR1 is MNHEY, CDR2 SVGAGI. The V end was cut by 6 bases, the J end by 5 bases, with 16 bases between. The CDR3 length is 15 residues. This chain's CDR3 is CASSRKPGINEKLFF. CDR3 in DNA: TGTGCCAGCAGCCGAAAACCCGGGATCAATGAAAAACTGTTTTTT.

The chain has TRBV4-3 and TRBJ1-6, with D unclear. The CDR3 is made up of 18 amino acids. Between the trimmed V and J ends, which lost 0 bases and 0 bases, there was a span of 12 bases. Germline lookup yields CDR1 LGHNA and CDR2 YSLEER. CDR3 DNA: TGCGCCAGCAGCCAAGATTTTTTCGGGAGCTCCTATAATTCACCCCTCCACTTT. It codes for CASSQDFFGSSYNSPLHF.

This chain connects TRBV11-1 to TRBJ2-7; weak D call: TRBD2 (7 bases). The CDR3 runs 15 residues. CDR1 and CDR2 from the germline V gene are SGHAT and FQDESV (reference sequence). The V gene lost 5 bases and the J gene lost 2 bases, with 16 bases spanning the gap. CDR3 residues: CASSQTGGGPYEQYF. CDR3 sequence (DNA): TGTGCCAGCAGCCAAACCGGCGGGGGCCCCTACGAGCAGTACTTC.

The chain combines TRBV5-8 with TRBJ2-3; 9 bases line up with TRBD2. V shed 2 bases, J shed 1 base, and the junction held 2 bases outside the gene matches. Germline values: CDR1 SGHTS, CDR2 YDEGEE. The CDR3 spans 15 residues. CDR3 in DNA: TGTGCCAGCAGCTTACCTAGCGGGGGCACAGATACGCAGTATTTT. Amino acid sequence: CASSLPSGGTDTQYF.

The V gene is TRBV7-8, the J gene TRBJ1-2, with D hard to call. Germline V gives CDR1 SGHVS, CDR2 FQNEAQ. The CDR3 spans 15 residues. Deletions cut 5 bases from V and 4 bases from J, with 17 bases between. The CDR3 bases are TGTGCCAGCAGCCCAAGGGAGGGAGAAAGCTATGGCTACACCTTC. Its protein product is CASSPREGESYGYTF.

The rearrangement uses TRBV5-4 and TRBJ2-2, with 8 bases aligning to TRBD2. V was pared by 6 bases and J by 6 bases, with 13 bases of the junction left unmatched. CDR1 is SGHNT, CDR2 YYREEE, per germline (reference sequence). CDR3 length: 16 residues. CDR3 bases: TGTGCCAGCAACCCGGGACTAGGAGGGTTTGCCGGGGAGCTGTTTTTT. Translation: CASNPGLGGFAGELFF.